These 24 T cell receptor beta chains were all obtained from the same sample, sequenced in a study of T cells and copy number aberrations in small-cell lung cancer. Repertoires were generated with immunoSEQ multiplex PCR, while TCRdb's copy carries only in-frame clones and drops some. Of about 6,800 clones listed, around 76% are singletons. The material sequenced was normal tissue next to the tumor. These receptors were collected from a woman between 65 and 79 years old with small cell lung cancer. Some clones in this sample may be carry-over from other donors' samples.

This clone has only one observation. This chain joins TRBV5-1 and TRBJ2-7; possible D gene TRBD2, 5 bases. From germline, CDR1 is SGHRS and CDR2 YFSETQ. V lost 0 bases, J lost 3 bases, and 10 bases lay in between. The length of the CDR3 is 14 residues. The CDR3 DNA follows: TGCGCCAGCAGCTTGGCCGGAGGTCTCTACGAGCAGTACTTC. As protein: CASSLAGGLYEQYF.

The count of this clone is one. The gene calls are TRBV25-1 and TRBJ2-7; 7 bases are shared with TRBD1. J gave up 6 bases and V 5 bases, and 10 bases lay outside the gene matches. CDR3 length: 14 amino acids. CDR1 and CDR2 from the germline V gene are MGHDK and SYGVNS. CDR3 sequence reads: CASSRTGVVGEQYF. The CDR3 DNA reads TGTGCCAGCAGTCGGACAGGCGTTGTAGGCGAGCAGTACTTC.

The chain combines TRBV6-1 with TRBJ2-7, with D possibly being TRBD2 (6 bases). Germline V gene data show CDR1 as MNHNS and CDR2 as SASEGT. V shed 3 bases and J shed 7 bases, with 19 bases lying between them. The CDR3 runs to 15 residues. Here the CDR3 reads CASSDTTRANWEQYF. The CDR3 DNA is TGTGCCAGCAGTGATACGACTAGAGCCAATTGGGAGCAGTACTTC.

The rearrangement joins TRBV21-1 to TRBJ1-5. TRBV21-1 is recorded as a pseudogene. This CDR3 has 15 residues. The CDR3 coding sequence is TGTGCCAGCATCAAAGGCAACAGGGAGGGCCAACCCCAGCATTTT. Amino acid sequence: CASIKGNREGQPQHF.

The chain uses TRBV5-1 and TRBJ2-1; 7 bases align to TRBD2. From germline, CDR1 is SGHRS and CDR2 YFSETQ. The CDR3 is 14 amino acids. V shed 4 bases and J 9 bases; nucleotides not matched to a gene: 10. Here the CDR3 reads CASSPWTSNGEQFF. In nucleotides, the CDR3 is TGCGCCAGCAGCCCATGGACTAGTAATGGTGAGCAGTTCTTC.

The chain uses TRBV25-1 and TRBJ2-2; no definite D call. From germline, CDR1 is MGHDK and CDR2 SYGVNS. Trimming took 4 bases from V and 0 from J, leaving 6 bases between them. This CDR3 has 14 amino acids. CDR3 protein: CASSVQANTGELFF. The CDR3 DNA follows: TGTGCCAGCAGTGTGCAGGCGAACACCGGGGAGCTGTTTTTT. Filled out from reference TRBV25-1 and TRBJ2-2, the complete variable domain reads EADIYQTPRYLVIGTGKKITLECSQTMGHDKMYWYQQDPGMELHLIHYSYGVNSTEKGDLSSESTVSRIRTEHFPLTLESARPSHTSQYLCASSVQANTGELFFGEGSRLTVL.

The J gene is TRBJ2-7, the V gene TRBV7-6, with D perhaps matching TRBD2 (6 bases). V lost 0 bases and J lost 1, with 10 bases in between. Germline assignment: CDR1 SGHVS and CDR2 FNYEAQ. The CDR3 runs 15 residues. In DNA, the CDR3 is TGTGCCAGCAGCTTAGCGAGGGGAGGATCCTACGAGCAGTACTTC. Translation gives CASSLARGGSYEQYF.

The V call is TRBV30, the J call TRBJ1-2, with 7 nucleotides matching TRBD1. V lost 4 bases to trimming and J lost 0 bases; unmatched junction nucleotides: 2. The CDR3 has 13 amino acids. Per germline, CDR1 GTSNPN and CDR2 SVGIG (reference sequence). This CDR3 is CAWTGGPNYGYTF. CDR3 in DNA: TGTGCCTGGACAGGGGGTCCTAACTATGGCTACACCTTC.

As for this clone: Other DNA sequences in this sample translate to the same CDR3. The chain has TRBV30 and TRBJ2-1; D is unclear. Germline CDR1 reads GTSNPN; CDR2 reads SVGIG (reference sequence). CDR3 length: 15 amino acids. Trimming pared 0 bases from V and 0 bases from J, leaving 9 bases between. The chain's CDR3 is CAWSVLTGSYNEQFF. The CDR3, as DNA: TGTGCCTGGAGTGTACTTACGGGCTCCTACAATGAGCAGTTCTTC.

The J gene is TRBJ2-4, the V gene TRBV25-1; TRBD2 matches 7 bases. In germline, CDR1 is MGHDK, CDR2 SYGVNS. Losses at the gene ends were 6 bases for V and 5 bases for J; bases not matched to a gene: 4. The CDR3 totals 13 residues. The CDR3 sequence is CASRGDYQNIQYF. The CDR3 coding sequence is TGTGCCAGCAGGGGGGACTACCAAAACATTCAGTACTTC. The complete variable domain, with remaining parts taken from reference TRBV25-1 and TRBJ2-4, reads EADIYQTPRYLVIGTGKKITLECSQTMGHDKMYWYQQDPGMELHLIHYSYGVNSTEKGDLSSESTVSRIRTEHFPLTLESARPSHTSQYLCASRGDYQNIQYFGAGTRLSVL.

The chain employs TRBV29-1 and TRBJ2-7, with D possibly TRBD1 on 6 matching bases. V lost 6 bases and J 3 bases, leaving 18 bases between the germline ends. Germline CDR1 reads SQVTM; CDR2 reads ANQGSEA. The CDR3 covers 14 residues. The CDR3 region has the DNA TGCAGCGTCCTTTCCGGGACAAAGATCTACGAGCAGTACTTC. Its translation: CSVLSGTKIYEQYF.

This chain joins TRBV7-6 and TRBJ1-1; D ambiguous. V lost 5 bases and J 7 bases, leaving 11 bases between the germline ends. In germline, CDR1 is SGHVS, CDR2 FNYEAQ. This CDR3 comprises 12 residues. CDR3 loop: CASSGTTFEAFF. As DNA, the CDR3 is TGTGCCAGCAGCGGCACGACCTTTGAAGCTTTCTTT.

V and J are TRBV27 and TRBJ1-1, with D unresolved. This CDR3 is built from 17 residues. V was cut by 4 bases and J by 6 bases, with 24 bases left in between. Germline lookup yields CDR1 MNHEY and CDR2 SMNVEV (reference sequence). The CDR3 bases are TGTGCCAGCAGTTGGGAGGATTCTGATGTTCAGCAGGCTGAAGCTTTCTTT. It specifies CASSWEDSDVQQAEAFF.

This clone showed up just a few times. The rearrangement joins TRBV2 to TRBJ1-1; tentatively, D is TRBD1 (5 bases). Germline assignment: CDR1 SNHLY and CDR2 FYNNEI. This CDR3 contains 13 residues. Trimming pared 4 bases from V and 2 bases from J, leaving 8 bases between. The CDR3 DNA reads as TGTGCCAGCAGTGGAGACAGAAACACTGAAGCTTTCTTT. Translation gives CASSGDRNTEAFF.

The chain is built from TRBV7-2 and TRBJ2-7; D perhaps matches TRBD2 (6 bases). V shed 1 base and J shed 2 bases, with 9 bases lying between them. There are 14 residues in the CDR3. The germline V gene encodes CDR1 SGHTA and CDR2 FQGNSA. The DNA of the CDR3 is TGTGCCAGCAGCTTAGGACGGGGGACCTACGAGCAGTACTTC. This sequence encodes CASSLGRGTYEQYF.

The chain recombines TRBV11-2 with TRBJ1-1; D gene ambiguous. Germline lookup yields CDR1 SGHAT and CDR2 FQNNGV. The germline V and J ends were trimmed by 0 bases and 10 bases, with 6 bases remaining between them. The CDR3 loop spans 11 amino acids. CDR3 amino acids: CASSLDTAAFF. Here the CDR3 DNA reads TGTGCCAGCAGCTTAGACACAGCAGCTTTCTTT.

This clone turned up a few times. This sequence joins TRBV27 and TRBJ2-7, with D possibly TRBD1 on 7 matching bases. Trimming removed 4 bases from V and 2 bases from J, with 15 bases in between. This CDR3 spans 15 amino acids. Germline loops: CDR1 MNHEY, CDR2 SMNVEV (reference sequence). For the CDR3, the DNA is TGTGCCAGCAGTTCGCAGGGGGGAAAGACCTACGAGCAGTACTTC. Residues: CASSSQGGKTYEQYF.

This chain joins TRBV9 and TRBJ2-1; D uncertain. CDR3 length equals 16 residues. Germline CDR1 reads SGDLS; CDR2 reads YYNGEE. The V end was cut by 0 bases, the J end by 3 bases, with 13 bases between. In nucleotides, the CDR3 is TGTGCCAGCAGCGTAGGGGTTAAACCGGGCTACAATGAGCAGTTCTTC. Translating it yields CASSVGVKPGYNEQFF.

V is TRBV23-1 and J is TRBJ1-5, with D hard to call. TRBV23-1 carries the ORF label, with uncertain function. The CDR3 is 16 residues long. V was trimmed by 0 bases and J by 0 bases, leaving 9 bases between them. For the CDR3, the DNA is TGCGCCAGCAGTCAATCGCGAACACATAGCAATCAGCCCCAGCATTTT. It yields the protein CASSQSRTHSNQPQHF.

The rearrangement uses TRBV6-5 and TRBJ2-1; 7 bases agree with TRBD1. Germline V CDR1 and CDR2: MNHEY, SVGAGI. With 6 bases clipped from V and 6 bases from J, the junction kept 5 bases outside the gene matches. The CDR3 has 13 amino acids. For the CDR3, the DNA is TGTGCCAGCAGACCGACAGGGTCCAATGAGCAGTTCTTC. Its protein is CASRPTGSNEQFF.

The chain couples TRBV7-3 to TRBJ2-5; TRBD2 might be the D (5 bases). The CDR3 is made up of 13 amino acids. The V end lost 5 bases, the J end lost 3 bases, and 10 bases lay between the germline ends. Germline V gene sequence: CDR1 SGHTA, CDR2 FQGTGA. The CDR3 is CASSSGLEETQYF. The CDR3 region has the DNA TGTGCCAGCAGCAGCGGACTGGAAGAGACCCAGTACTTC.

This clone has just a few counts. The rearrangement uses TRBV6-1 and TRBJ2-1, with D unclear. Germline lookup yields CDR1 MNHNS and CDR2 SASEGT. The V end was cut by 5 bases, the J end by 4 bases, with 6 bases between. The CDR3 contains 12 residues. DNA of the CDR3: TGTGCCAGCAGTACGACGTACAATGAGCAGTTCTTC. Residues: CASSTTYNEQFF.

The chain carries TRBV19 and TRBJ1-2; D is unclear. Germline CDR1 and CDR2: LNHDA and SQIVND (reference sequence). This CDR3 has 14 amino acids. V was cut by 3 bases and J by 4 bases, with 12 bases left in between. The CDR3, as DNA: TGTGCCAGTAGTATTGCAAGGGCAGGCTATGGCTACACCTTC. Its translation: CASSIARAGYGYTF.

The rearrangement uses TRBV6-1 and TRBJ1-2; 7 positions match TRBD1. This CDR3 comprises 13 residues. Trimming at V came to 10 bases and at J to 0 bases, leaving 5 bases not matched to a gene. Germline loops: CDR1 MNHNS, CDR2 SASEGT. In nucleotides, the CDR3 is TGTGCCACCGCCGGGACAGCTAACTATGGCTACACCTTC. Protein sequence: CATAGTANYGYTF.